Many counts were recorded for the clone carrying this T cell receptor (beta chain). What it binds is not known. As to time point: persistent/refractory GD, antithyroid drugs over 5 years with positive TRAb. There was RNA extracted from PBMCs, and the TCR library was made from it. Looked up from germline, CDR1 is GTSNPN and CDR2 is SVGIG (reference sequence). The CDR3 loop spans 12 amino acids. V was cut by 8 bases and J by 1 base, with 11 bases left in between. This entry belongs to a study of regulatory T cells in long-lasting Graves disease. Researchers made TCR beta libraries by using iRepertoire HTBI primers and running Arm-PCR on CDR3 regions. TCRdb reprocessed the multiplex PCR reads via MiXCR and lists one record per CDR3 protein. The sample yields roughly 430,000 distinct CDR3 sequences, roughly a fifth seen once. Regarding the study as a whole: Persistent disease favored TRBV28, TRBJ1-2 and TRBJ2-5. Tissue studied was limited to peripheral blood, excluding thyroid tissue.

J is TRBJ2-5 and V is TRBV30; TRBD2 might be the D (5 bases). Sequenced material: peripheral blood mononuclear cells (PBMCs), taken when the disease was refractory, from a patient treated with antithyroid drugs. The TCR originated in a female donor with Graves disease. CDR3 nucleotides: TGTGCCCGCGGCGGGTCCCAAGAGACCCAGTACTTC. Its translation is CARGGSQETQYF. The full variable domain, in which reference TRBV30 and TRBJ2-5 provide the parts outside the CDR3, is SQTIHQWPATLVQPVGSPLSLECTVEGTSNPNLYWYRQAAGRGLQLLFYSVGIGQISSEVPQNLSASRPQDRQFILSSKKLLLSDSGFYLCARGGSQETQYFGPGTRLLVL.